The rows below give T cell receptor beta chains drawn from one sample of a study of blood T cell repertoires in COVID-19. Libraries were prepared by immunoSEQ multiplex PCR; TCRdb keeps only in-frame clonotypes and omits some of them. The sample holds some 75,000 clones; 65% to 85% are singletons and the top ten take 9.5% to 15%. The material sequenced was peripheral blood. The receptors derive from a man in his fifties with COVID-19, enrolled during active disease. Both conserved end residues are part of each CDR3.

TRBV11-2,CASSLNQAVETQYF
TRBV6-5,CASSYSFARAHTEAFF
TRBV6-4,CASSEGLAGDNEQFF
TRBV14,CASSQASGSGGYTF
TRBV27,CASSWDRMNTGELFF
TRBV24-1,CATSEDYSDEQFF
TRBV9,CASSAMGTVTGELFF
TRBV4-3,CASSQPRRKSSYEQYF
TRBV19,CASSTDSITGELFF
TRBV6-6,CASRPPRDRGRETQYF
TRBV28,CASSLLSYRGQGNTIYF
TRBV7-3,CASSLQGSGETQYF
TRBV4-1,CASSQEVGHRGSPLHF
TRBV28,CASFGGGPYNEQFF
TRBV6-1,CASSEKSTGGGGKAFF
TRBV5-1,CASSDPGGAGANVLTF
TRBV5-1,CASSPETGMNTEAFF
TRBV12-3/TRBV12-4,CASRAGGQPQHF
TRBV19,CASSGEGLAGINEQFF
TRBV28,CASRPGQASYEQYF
TRBV25-1,CASSEAGSTDTQYF
TRBV2,CASSVSLNSGSPLHF
TRBV7-3,CASSLIGSGLSSYNEQFF
TRBV10-3,CAISESRRGKTGANVLTF
TRBV30,CAWSVLREINF
TRBV6-2/TRBV6-3,CASSSVRDTGELFF
TRBV19,CASSNSGSGTDTQYF
TRBV21-1,CASSPVRTPISYEQYF
TRBV7-8,CASSLARGPMNTEAFF
TRBV19,CASRQRGGSNQPQHF
TRBV5-6,CASSETGIPNEKLFF
TRBV28,CASLKGGKMNTEAFF
TRBV6-5,CASAAVRGEGKEFF
TRBV6-5,CASRVSGRSYNEQFF
TRBV20-1,CSASGSIPLEAGGSSYNEQFF
TRBV19,CASSLGQSGEQYF
TRBV5-1,CASSLGWVAGGYEQYF